The 15 T cell receptor beta chains in this list originate from one sample, sequenced in a study of OX40 agonist ivuxolimab in advanced cancers. TCRdb's table, derived via immunoSEQ multiplex PCR, lists solely in-frame clones and lacks some. The data hold over 30,000 clones, with around 89% observed a single time. The source was CD4+ or CD8+ T cells sorted from blood, collected in a trial of the OX40 agonist ivuxolimab. These receptors all come from an adult with an advanced solid tumor such as melanoma, head and neck, liver or kidney cancer.

The rearrangement links TRBV2 to TRBJ1-6; 7 nucleotides agree with TRBD1. In germline, CDR1 is SNHLY, CDR2 FYNNEI. The CDR3 covers 14 residues. V lost 4 bases and J lost 5; bases outside the gene matches: 2. The CDR3 reads CASSGQGNNSPLHF. In nucleotides, the CDR3 is TGTGCCAGCAGTGGACAGGGTAATAATTCACCCCTCCACTTT.

This chain connects TRBV15 to TRBJ2-7; 9 nucleotides align to TRBD1. The V and J ends lost 8 bases and 1 base, in that order; junction bases with no gene match: 6. The CDR3 spans 14 residues. Germline lookup yields CDR1 LNHNV and CDR2 YYDKDF (reference sequence). CDR3 nucleotide sequence: TGTGCCACCCAGAGGGACAGGGTGTCCTACGAGCAGTACTTC. It encodes CATQRDRVSYEQYF.

This clone came up a few times. The chain uses TRBV6-1 and TRBJ2-3; 10 nucleotides line up with TRBD2. Germline trimming cut 7 bases from V and 5 bases from J; bases unmatched to any gene: 6. The CDR3 runs to 14 residues. The germline gives CDR1 MNHNS, CDR2 SASEGT. The chain's CDR3 is CASILAGVRDTQYF. The CDR3 region has the DNA TGTGCCAGCATTCTAGCGGGAGTTCGAGATACGCAGTATTTT.

This clone was recorded a few times. The V call is TRBV19, the J call TRBJ1-6; D gene uncertain. V was pared by 7 bases and J by 6 bases, with 7 bases between. CDR1 is LNHDA and CDR2 is SQIVND in the germline V gene (reference sequence). This CDR3 contains 12 residues. CDR3 sequence: CASNDGNSPLHF. The CDR3 DNA is TGTGCCAGTAACGACGGTAATTCACCCCTCCACTTT.

This clone was observed a single time. The V and J genes are TRBV29-1 and TRBJ1-3; TRBD1 might be the D (5 bases). Germline CDR1 reads SQVTM; CDR2 reads ANQGSEA. The V and J ends lost 7 bases and 1 base respectively, with 14 bases between them. CDR3 length: 14 amino acids. The CDR3 DNA is TGCAGCGCCAGGGATCCCCATTCTGGAAACACCATATATTTT. Translation: CSARDPHSGNTIYF.

This sequence joins TRBV5-1 and TRBJ2-1, with 10 bases that match TRBD2. The CDR3 sequence is 16 residues long. Germline V CDR1 and CDR2: SGHRS, YFSETQ. V was clipped by 1 base and J by 0 bases; unmatched bases: 1. CDR3 sequence: CASSLIAGGSYNEQFF. CDR3 bases: TGCGCCAGCAGCTTGATAGCGGGGGGCTCCTACAATGAGCAGTTCTTC.

V gene TRBV9 combines with J gene TRBJ1-2; 9 bases agree with TRBD1. J gave up 6 bases and V 3 bases, and 6 bases lay outside the gene matches. The CDR3 runs to 14 residues. The germline gives CDR1 SGDLS, CDR2 YYNGEE. The CDR3 DNA reads TGTGCCAGCAGCGCCAGGACAGGGGTTCATGGCTACACCTTC. It is translated as CASSARTGVHGYTF.

J is TRBJ1-5 and V is TRBV5-3; 10 bases line up with TRBD1. TRBV5-3 is sorted into the ORF group, with uncertain function. This CDR3 is 15 amino acids long. V lost 4 bases, J lost 6 bases, and 7 bases stayed unmatched. In DNA form, the CDR3 reads TGTGCCAGAAGCCACGGACAGGGGGGATTTCAGCCCCAGCATTTT. Amino acid sequence: CARSHGQGGFQPQHF.

The rearrangement uses TRBV19 and TRBJ2-5; TRBD1 or TRBD2 may be the D gene (6 bases each). This CDR3 contains 14 residues. The germline CDR1 and CDR2 sequences are LNHDA and SQIVND (reference sequence). Trimming removed 3 bases from V and 2 bases from J, with 10 bases in between. CDR3 sequence (DNA): TGTGCCAGTAGTATGAGAGGGGGGCAAGAGACCCAGTACTTC. Translated: CASSMRGGQETQYF. Full variable domain (outside the CDR3, taken from reference TRBV19 and TRBJ2-5): DGGITQSPKYLFRKEGQNVTLSCEQNLNHDAMYWYRQDPGQGLRLIYYSQIVNDFQKGDIAEGYSVSREKKESFPLTVTSAQKNPTAFYLCASSMRGGQETQYFGPGTRLLVL.

The rearrangement uses TRBV29-1 and TRBJ1-2, with TRBD1 matching 7 bases. J gave up 4 bases and V 3 bases, and 2 bases lay outside the gene matches. Per germline, CDR1 SQVTM and CDR2 ANQGSEA. This CDR3 contains 12 residues. CDR3 DNA: TGCAGCGTTGACAGGGGGGTCTATGGCTACACCTTC. Its translation: CSVDRGVYGYTF.

The J gene is TRBJ2-7, the V gene TRBV6-6, with 11 positions matching TRBD2. Trimming took 1 base from V and 6 from J; bases not matched to a gene: 5. In germline, CDR1 is MNHNY, CDR2 SVGAGI (reference sequence). This CDR3 is built from 15 residues. CDR3 sequence (DNA): TGTGCCAGCAGTTACTTTGGACTAGCGGGCGGCGAGCAGTACTTC. As protein: CASSYFGLAGGEQYF.

In regard to this clone: One end of the junction varies from germline; a read error may be responsible. The chain joins TRBV28 to TRBJ1-2, with D uncertain. Looked up from germline, CDR1 is MDHEN and CDR2 is SYDVKM. CDR3 length: 14 residues. The CDR3 is CASSLADRLSYKSF. As DNA, the CDR3 is TGTGCCAGCAGTTTAGCGGACCGCCTTTCCTATAAATCCTTC.

This chain joins TRBV4-1 and TRBJ1-2, with a tentative D call TRBD1 (5 bases). The germline V and J ends were trimmed by 2 bases and 6 bases, with 16 bases remaining between them. The germline CDR1 and CDR2 sequences are MGHRA and YSYEKL. CDR3 size: 15 residues. This chain's CDR3 is CASSQSLRVWDGYTF. CDR3 coding DNA: TGCGCCAGCAGCCAAAGCCTCAGGGTTTGGGATGGCTACACCTTC.

The V call is TRBV7-9, the J call TRBJ2-1; 8 nucleotides agree with TRBD2. V trimming: 6 bases; J trimming: 6 bases; junction bases outside the gene matches: 13. CDR1 is SEHNR, CDR2 FQNEAQ, per germline (reference sequence). CDR3 length: 16 residues. CDR3 in amino acids: CASSHRGLAGVNEQFF. The CDR3 DNA reads TGTGCCAGCAGTCACCGCGGGCTAGCGGGCGTCAATGAGCAGTTCTTC. Full variable domain (missing parts from reference TRBV7-9 and TRBJ2-1): DTGVSQNPRHKITKRGQNVTFRCDPISEHNRLYWYRQTLGQGPEFLTYFQNEAQLEKSRLLSDRFSAERPKGSFSTLEIQRTEQGDSAMYLCASSHRGLAGVNEQFFGPGTRLTVL.

This clone turned up a few times. This chain links TRBV15 with TRBJ1-5; 7 bases match TRBD1. V lost 8 bases, J lost 6 bases, and 4 bases stayed unmatched. CDR3 length: 12 amino acids. CDR1 LNHNV and CDR2 YYDKDF come from the germline V gene (reference sequence). CDR3 DNA sequence: TGTGCCACCCAACAGGGGTCTCAGCCCCAGCATTTT. It specifies CATQQGSQPQHF.